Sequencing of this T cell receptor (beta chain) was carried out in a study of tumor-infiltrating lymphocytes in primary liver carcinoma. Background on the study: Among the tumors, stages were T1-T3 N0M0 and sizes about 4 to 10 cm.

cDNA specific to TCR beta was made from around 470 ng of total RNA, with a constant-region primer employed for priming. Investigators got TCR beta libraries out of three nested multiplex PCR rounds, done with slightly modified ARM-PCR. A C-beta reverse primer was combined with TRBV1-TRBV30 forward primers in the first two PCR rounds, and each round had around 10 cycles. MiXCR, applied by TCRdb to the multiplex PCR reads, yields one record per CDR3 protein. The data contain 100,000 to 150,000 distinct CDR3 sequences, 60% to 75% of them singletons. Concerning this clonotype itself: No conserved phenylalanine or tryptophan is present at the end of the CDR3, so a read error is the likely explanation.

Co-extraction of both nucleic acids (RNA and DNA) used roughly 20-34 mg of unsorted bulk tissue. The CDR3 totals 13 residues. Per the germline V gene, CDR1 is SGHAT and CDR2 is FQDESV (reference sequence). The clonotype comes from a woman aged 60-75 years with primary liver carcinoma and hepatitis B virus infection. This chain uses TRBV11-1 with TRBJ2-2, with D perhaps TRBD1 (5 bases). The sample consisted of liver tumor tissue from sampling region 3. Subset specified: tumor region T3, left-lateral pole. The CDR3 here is CASQGEGTGELFL. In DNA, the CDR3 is TGCGCCAGCCAAGGGGAAGGTACCGGGGAGCTGTTTCTT.